The 18 T cell receptor beta chains below come from one sample, sequenced in a study of blood T cell repertoires in COVID-19. The protocol was immunoSEQ multiplex PCR, while the TCRdb copy is restricted to in-frame clones and leaves out a portion. This table holds under 400,000 clones, roughly 90% found once. Input material: PBMCs or T cells enriched from blood (not recorded which). The receptors originated from a woman in her 30s who had been exposed to COVID-19.

V gene TRBV19 combines with J gene TRBJ1-5; 9 bases are a match to TRBD1. Looked up from germline, CDR1 is LNHDA and CDR2 is SQIVND (reference sequence). The CDR3 sequence is 15 residues long. The junction had 4 bases not matched to a gene; V was cut back by 1 base and J by 6 bases. DNA of the CDR3: TGTGCCAGTAGTATAGTGTCGGGACAGGGTCAGCCCCAGCATTTT. Its protein is CASSIVSGQGQPQHF.

The V call is TRBV9, the J call TRBJ2-6; 12 positions match TRBD2. CDR1 SGDLS and CDR2 YYNGEE come from the germline V gene. J lost 4 bases, V lost 0 bases, and 11 bases had no gene match. The CDR3 length is 20 residues. Here the CDR3 reads CASSVEAKLAGGSGANVLTF. DNA for the CDR3: TGTGCCAGCAGCGTAGAGGCAAAGCTAGCGGGAGGGTCCGGGGCCAACGTCCTGACTTTC.

The genes are TRBV24-1 and TRBJ2-3, with a possible D match to TRBD1 (5 bases). Germline V gene lookup returns CDR1 KGHDR and CDR2 SFDVKD. The CDR3 spans 15 residues. Trimming pared 1 base from V and 8 bases from J, leaving 15 bases between. The CDR3 DNA reads as TGTGCCACCAGTGATTTCACAGGCACCTCGGGTACGCAGTATTTT. It is translated as CATSDFTGTSGTQYF.

The V gene is TRBV24-1, the J gene TRBJ1-2; 12 bases agree with TRBD1. Trimming cost V 5 bases and J 2 bases; bases outside gene matches: 8. Germline V gene sequence: CDR1 KGHDR, CDR2 SFDVKD. The CDR3 covers 17 residues. CDR3 sequence: CATSGPGQGAENYGYTF. Here the CDR3 DNA reads TGTGCCACCAGTGGACCGGGACAGGGGGCAGAAAACTATGGCTACACCTTC.

This chain links TRBV2 with TRBJ1-2, with D unresolved. Trimming cost V 4 bases and J 5 bases, with 14 bases left between them. CDR1 and CDR2 (germline): SNHLY, FYNNEI. The CDR3 spans 14 residues. This chain's CDR3 is CASSGVQAFYGYTF. Written as DNA, the CDR3 is TGTGCCAGCAGTGGGGTTCAGGCCTTTTATGGCTACACCTTC. The variable domain in full, with the rest retrieved from reference TRBV2 and TRBJ1-2, is EPEVTQTPSHQVTQMGQEVILRCVPISNHLYFYWYRQILGQKVEFLVSFYNNEISEKSEIFDDQFSVERPDGSNFTLKIRSTKLEDSAMYFCASSGVQAFYGYTFGSGTRLTVV.

This clone was recorded once. The chain is built from TRBV7-6 and TRBJ2-4; 9 bases match TRBD1. Per the germline V gene, CDR1 is SGHVS and CDR2 is FNYEAQ. This CDR3 has 15 residues. V shed 4 bases, J shed 1 base, and the junction held 2 bases outside the gene matches. The CDR3 reads CASSSGQGAKNIQYF. The CDR3 nucleotides are TGTGCCAGCAGCTCAGGACAGGGGGCCAAAAACATTCAGTACTTC.

The rearrangement joins TRBV4-1 to TRBJ2-1; 7 bases line up with TRBD2. Unmatched junction bases numbered 14, after V lost 3 bases and J lost 3 bases. The germline CDR1 and CDR2 sequences are MGHRA and YSYEKL. CDR3 size: 18 residues. The CDR3 region has the DNA TGCGCCAGCAGCCAGATGTCAACGGGACTAATTGTCTACAATGAGCAGTTCTTC. It translates to CASSQMSTGLIVYNEQFF.

The rearrangement uses TRBV19 and TRBJ1-6, with D perhaps TRBD1 (5 bases). CDR3 length: 14 residues. V dropped 2 bases and J dropped 10 bases, with 12 bases sitting between them. In germline, CDR1 is LNHDA, CDR2 SQIVND (reference sequence). The CDR3, as DNA: TGTGCCAGTAGTATAAAACAGGAGACGTCACCCCTCCACTTT. Translation gives CASSIKQETSPLHF.

V is TRBV6-1 and J is TRBJ2-1; D perhaps matches TRBD2 (6 bases). This CDR3 is 16 amino acids long. CDR1 and CDR2 (germline): MNHNS, SASEGT. The V and J ends lost 3 bases and 2 bases respectively, with 14 bases between them. The CDR3 protein is CASSELGPSAYNEQFF. The CDR3 coding sequence is TGTGCCAGCAGTGAGCTCGGGCCTAGCGCCTACAATGAGCAGTTCTTC.

The chain links TRBV12-3 or TRBV12-4 to TRBJ2-2; D is uncertain. The CDR3 has 12 amino acids. The germline V and J ends were trimmed by 11 bases and 5 bases, with 12 bases remaining between them. The CDR3 is CAHNQLTGELFF. CDR3 DNA sequence: TGTGCCCACAACCAATTAACCGGGGAGCTGTTTTTT.

The rearrangement joins TRBV6-5 to TRBJ2-5; possibly TRBD1 for D (7 bases). With 5 bases removed from V and 2 bases from J, the gap between germline ends came to 12 bases. This CDR3 contains 14 residues. From germline, CDR1 is MNHEY and CDR2 SVGAGI. The CDR3 nucleotides read TGTGCCAGCAGTCAACAGGGGAGGCAAGAGACCCAGTACTTC. Protein: CASSQQGRQETQYF.

The chain employs TRBV5-8 and TRBJ2-5; 12 nucleotides agree with TRBD2. Germline V CDR1 and CDR2: SGHTS, YDEGEE. This CDR3 region has 15 residues. V gave up 4 bases and J gave up 5 bases; unmatched junction bases: 6. The CDR3 here is CASSPGLAGRETQYF. CDR3 sequence (DNA): TGTGCCAGCAGCCCCGGACTAGCGGGACGGGAGACCCAGTACTTC.

The chain employs TRBV27 and TRBJ2-3; D perhaps matches TRBD1 (5 bases). With 3 bases removed from V and 1 base from J, the gap between germline ends came to 14 bases. This CDR3 contains 16 residues. Germline V gene lookup returns CDR1 MNHEY and CDR2 SMNVEV (reference sequence). The CDR3 loop is CASSFSRARRTDTQYF. The CDR3 DNA follows: TGTGCCAGCAGTTTCAGCAGGGCCCGTCGCACAGATACGCAGTATTTT.

The chain couples TRBV27 to TRBJ2-7, with TRBD2 matching over 8 bases. The CDR3 totals 15 residues. Losses at the gene ends were 6 bases for V and 3 bases for J; bases not matched to a gene: 10. Germline CDR1 MNHEY, CDR2 SMNVEV (reference sequence). This CDR3 is CASSPRGGRLYEQYF. The CDR3, as DNA: TGTGCCAGCAGCCCACGGGGCGGGAGGCTCTACGAGCAGTACTTC.

This clone was recorded only once. The rearrangement uses TRBV2 and TRBJ2-1; weak D call: TRBD2 (6 bases). The CDR3 extends over 15 amino acids. CDR1 is SNHLY and CDR2 is FYNNEI in the germline V gene. V lost 3 bases, J lost 4 bases, and 13 bases lay in between. DNA of the CDR3: TGTGCCAGCAGTGAGGTTCCGGGAGCGTACAATGAGCAGTTCTTC. This sequence encodes CASSEVPGAYNEQFF.

This chain connects TRBV18 to TRBJ1-4, with 8 bases that match TRBD1. Germline values: CDR1 KGHSH, CDR2 LQKENI. The trim removed 6 bases at V and 3 bases at J, leaving 9 bases unmatched. The CDR3 sequence is 16 residues long. The CDR3 DNA reads as TGTGCCAGCTCTCCGGGACAGGTCGCTTCTAATGAAAAACTGTTTTTT. As protein: CASSPGQVASNEKLFF.

The chain couples TRBV24-1 to TRBJ1-3; 8 nucleotides match TRBD1. V lost 4 bases, J lost 1 base, and 2 bases stayed unmatched. There are 15 residues in the CDR3. CDR1 and CDR2 from the germline V gene are KGHDR and SFDVKD. Here the CDR3 DNA reads TGTGCCACCAGTGAAACAGGGGGTTCTGGAAACACCATATATTTT. Amino acids: CATSETGGSGNTIYF.

The chain combines TRBV6-5 with TRBJ2-1; 12 bases agree with TRBD2. CDR1 and CDR2 (germline): MNHEY, SVGAGI. The CDR3 is 15 amino acids. Trimming took 6 bases from V and 4 from J; bases not matched to a gene: 4. The CDR3 here is CASRKTSGRYNEQFF. CDR3 coding DNA: TGTGCCAGCAGAAAGACTAGCGGGAGATACAATGAGCAGTTCTTC.